The 7 T cell receptor beta chains presented below share a single source sample, sequenced in a study of T cell responses to AZD1222 COVID-19 vaccine. Profiled with immunoSEQ multiplex PCR; TCRdb holds only in-frame clones, not every one. The profile shows about 140,000 clones, approximately 90% of them singletons. The source was peripheral blood, collected 28 days after the second AZD1222 dose. All receptors derive from an adult who received the AZD1222 COVID-19 vaccine.

The chain has TRBV3-1 (or the pseudogene TRBV3-2) and TRBJ1-3; D is uncertain. Deletions cut 1 base from V and 4 bases from J, with 14 bases between. Germline values: CDR1 LGHDT, CDR2 YNNKEL (reference sequence). The CDR3 consists of 16 residues. The CDR3 protein is CASSQALYESGNTIYF. As DNA, the CDR3 is TGTGCCAGCAGCCAAGCTTTGTACGAATCCGGAAACACCATATATTTT.

The chain employs TRBV5-1 and TRBJ2-7, with 7 bases matching TRBD1. The CDR3 consists of 13 residues. The V gene's germline CDR1 is SGHRS and CDR2 YFSETQ. V trimming: 3 bases; J trimming: 2 bases; junction bases outside the gene matches: 2. The CDR3 is CASSSTGTYEQYF. The CDR3 DNA follows: TGCGCCAGCAGCTCGACAGGGACCTACGAGCAGTACTTC.

This chain links TRBV6-5 with TRBJ2-2; D unresolved. V was trimmed by 7 bases and J by 0 bases, leaving 6 bases between them. Germline V gene sequence: CDR1 MNHEY, CDR2 SVGAGI. The CDR3 runs to 13 residues. In DNA form, the CDR3 reads TGTGCCAGCACCCCAGCGAACACCGGGGAGCTGTTTTTT. Translated, it gives CASTPANTGELFF.

The rearrangement uses TRBV4-3 and TRBJ1-2; D remains ambiguous. V lost 0 bases and J 13 bases, leaving 12 bases between the germline ends. The germline gives CDR1 LGHNA, CDR2 YSLEER. CDR3 length equals 12 residues. In DNA, the CDR3 is TGCGCCAGCAGCCAAGATTCCCGGGCGCGCACCTTC. Its protein product is CASSQDSRARTF.

The chain combines TRBV9 with TRBJ2-3; 8 positions match TRBD2. J gave up 6 bases and V 3 bases, and 12 bases lay outside the gene matches. This CDR3 is built from 16 residues. The germline V gene encodes CDR1 SGDLS and CDR2 YYNGEE. CDR3 in DNA: TGTGCCAGCAGCGCTCGACTAGCGCGGGAGGCGGATACGCAGTATTTT. This gives the protein CASSARLAREADTQYF.

The chain links TRBV21-1 to TRBJ1-2. TRBV21-1 is described as a pseudogene. CDR3 length equals 13 residues. CDR3 sequence reads: CASSRGRYYGYTF. CDR3 DNA sequence: TGTGCCAGCAGCCGGGGACGTTACTATGGCTACACCTTC.

CDR3: CASSIAGATGELFF. The CDR3 DNA is TGTGCCAGTAGTATAGCAGGGGCTACCGGGGAGCTGTTTTTT. The chain uses TRBV19 and TRBJ2-2; TRBD1 is a possible D gene (6 bases). Trimming shortened V by 1 base and J by 5 bases, and 8 bases separated the two germline ends. Germline loops: CDR1 LNHDA, CDR2 SQIVND (reference sequence). There are 14 residues in the CDR3.